The next 31 T cell receptor beta chains were all read from a single sample in a study of spatial heterogeneity in lung cancer. Findings and caveats of the study: In tumors, expanded intratumoral alpha and beta TCR counts tracked mutation counts.

From the 5' RACE reads, TCRdb called clonotypes with MiXCR, one entry per CDR3 protein. The table has some 9,800 distinct CDR3 sequences, over 6% seen once. Time point denoted: sample taken at primary tumor resection. These receptors lack a known antigen. The specimen comprised lung tumor tissue, sampled at surgery. Receptors originate from a male donor with early-stage non-small cell lung cancer.

This clonotype was seen repeatedly, ten times or more. Since it is a stray read in a library aimed at alpha chains, this beta chain has a size that is not meaningful. The rearrangement links TRBV28 to TRBJ1-1; 11 nucleotides line up with TRBD1. V dropped 1 base and J dropped 7; count of bases not matched to a gene: 11. In germline, CDR1 is MDHEN, CDR2 SYDVKM. CDR3 length: 17 amino acids. This CDR3 reads CASSLSAGTGGRREAFF. CDR3 DNA: TGTGCCAGCAGTTTATCGGCCGGGACAGGGGGACGGCGTGAAGCTTTCTTT.

This clonotype was recorded many times. This beta chain is an unintended read in a library built for alpha chains; its size means little. This rearrangement joins TRBV19 to TRBJ2-2; TRBD2 agrees at 9 bases. CDR1 and CDR2 (germline): LNHDA, SQIVND (reference sequence). Germline trimming cut 0 bases from V and 6 bases from J; bases unmatched to any gene: 2. CDR3 size: 15 residues. For the CDR3, the DNA is TGTGCCAGTAGTATAGAGGCTAGCGGGGCCGGGGAGCTGTTTTTT. Translation gives CASSIEASGAGELFF.

This clonotype showed up many times. Because the library targeted alpha chains, this beta chain is an off-target read whose size means little. The gene calls are TRBV30 and TRBJ1-4; 9 bases line up with TRBD1. V gave up 5 bases and J gave up 7 bases; unmatched junction bases: 11. In germline, CDR1 is GTSNPN, CDR2 SVGIG (reference sequence). The CDR3 runs 15 residues. The CDR3 spells CAWVPGTGFSEKLFF. Here the CDR3 DNA reads TGTGCCTGGGTACCCGGGACAGGGTTTAGTGAAAAACTGTTTTTT.

Worth noting for this clonotype: The library was built for alpha chains, so this beta chain is an off-target read and its size means little. J is TRBJ2-3 and V is TRBV29-1; no clear D gene. The ends were cut back, 4 bases at V and 0 bases at J, with 5 bases in the middle. Germline V gene sequence: CDR1 SQVTM, CDR2 ANQGSEA. This CDR3 is built from 12 residues. The CDR3 loop is CSVGSSTDTQYF. The CDR3 DNA is TGCAGCGTTGGGTCCAGCACAGATACGCAGTATTTT.

This clonotype was counted at least ten times. The library was built for alpha chains, so this beta chain is an off-target read and its size means little. V gene TRBV11-2 combines with J gene TRBJ2-6; D is unclear. Trimming pared 3 bases from V and 0 bases from J, leaving 15 bases between. The CDR3 has 18 amino acids. Germline lookup yields CDR1 SGHAT and CDR2 FQNNGV. The CDR3 coding sequence is TGTGCCAGCAGCTTGATGGGAACCCGAAGCTCTGGGGCCAACGTCCTGACTTTC. Its protein is CASSLMGTRSSGANVLTF.

Judged by abundance, this clonotype is medium-sized. For a library built for alpha chains, this beta chain is a stray read; little rests on its size. The chain couples TRBV12-3 or TRBV12-4 to TRBJ1-2; D is possibly TRBD1 (5 bases). CDR3 length: 14 residues. The V end lost 7 bases, the J end lost 4 bases, and 16 bases lay between the germline ends. CDR3 bases: TGTGCCAGCACCAGGGACGGCTGGCTCTATGGCTACACCTTC. This sequence encodes CASTRDGWLYGYTF.

There are many counts of this clonotype. With the library built for alpha chains, this beta chain is off target and its frequency is not meaningful. This chain connects TRBV20-1 to TRBJ2-1; D is ambiguous. Trimming removed 4 bases from V and 9 bases from J, with 13 bases in between. This CDR3 is 12 amino acids long. Germline V gene sequence: CDR1 DFQATT, CDR2 SNEGSKA (reference sequence). CDR3 sequence reads: CSAIDNEPEQFF. The CDR3 coding sequence is TGCAGTGCTATTGACAACGAGCCTGAGCAGTTCTTC.

This clonotype has ten or more counts. This beta chain is a stray sequence in a library constructed for alpha chains; its clone size is not meaningful. The chain links TRBV5-6 to TRBJ2-7; D remains unclear. There are 14 residues in the CDR3. The V end was cut by 1 base, the J end by 0 bases, with 8 bases between. Germline V gene lookup returns CDR1 SGHDT and CDR2 YYEEEE. CDR3 bases: TGTGCCAGCAGCTTGTTGGGCAGCTCCTACGAGCAGTACTTC. It specifies CASSLLGSSYEQYF.

The sample holds many counts of this clonotype. For a library built for alpha chains, this beta chain is a stray read; little rests on its size. The genes are TRBV7-2 and TRBJ1-1, with a weak D call TRBD1 (6 bases). CDR1 is SGHTA and CDR2 is FQGNSA in the germline V gene. Trimming cost V 2 bases and J 11 bases, with 15 bases left between them. This CDR3 comprises 13 residues. Here the CDR3 reads CASSLSGGGAAFF. The CDR3 DNA reads as TGTGCCAGCAGCTTATCAGGCGGGGGGGCCGCTTTCTTT.

This clonotype was seen ten or more times. As an off-target read in a library built for alpha chains, this beta chain has a frequency of little significance. The chain has TRBV5-1 and TRBJ2-5, with 7 bases that match TRBD2. CDR3 length: 16 residues. Germline V gene sequence: CDR1 SGHRS, CDR2 YFSETQ. Unmatched junction bases numbered 16, after V lost 4 bases and J lost 7 bases. The CDR3 spells CASSPLPSGPSGTQYF. CDR3 coding DNA: TGCGCCAGCAGCCCGCTCCCTAGCGGCCCCAGCGGGACCCAGTACTTC.

This clonotype has ten or more counts. This beta chain is a stray sequence in a library constructed for alpha chains; its clone size is not meaningful. The rearrangement uses TRBV4-1 and TRBJ2-5, with D perhaps TRBD2 (6 bases). This CDR3 region has 16 residues. The germline gives CDR1 MGHRA, CDR2 YSYEKL. Deletions cut 5 bases from V and 4 bases from J, with 20 bases between. CDR3 protein: CASSYLAGMRGETQYF. CDR3 DNA sequence: TGCGCCAGCAGCTACCTGGCGGGGATGAGGGGAGAGACCCAGTACTTC.

By sample fraction, this clonotype is medium-sized. This beta chain came through as a stray read in a library set up for alpha chains, and its size says little. This chain uses TRBV20-1 with TRBJ1-5; a weak D match, TRBD1 (6 bases). Germline-derived CDR1 and CDR2 are DFQATT and SNEGSKA (reference sequence). CDR3 size: 14 residues. V shed 3 bases and J shed 2 bases, with 11 bases lying between them. The CDR3 DNA is TGCAGTGCTAGTAAGGGGGGAGGCAATCAGCCCCAGCATTTT. It encodes CSASKGGGNQPQHF.

A remark on this clonotype: Found in a library prepared for alpha chains, this beta chain is an off-target read, and its abundance has little meaning. This chain joins TRBV10-3 and TRBJ1-3; D remains unclear. The germline gives CDR1 ENHRY, CDR2 SYGVKD. V was pared by 4 bases and J by 4 bases, with 5 bases between. CDR3 size: 12 residues. The CDR3 protein is CAISATGNTIYF. DNA of the CDR3: TGTGCCATCAGTGCCACCGGAAACACCATATATTTT.

This clonotype appeared many times. The library was prepared for alpha chains; this beta chain is a stray read, so its frequency means little. This chain joins TRBV6-1 and TRBJ2-6, with D perhaps matching TRBD2 (10 bases). The CDR3 is 20 amino acids. Germline CDR1 reads MNHNS; CDR2 reads SASEGT. The germline V and J ends were trimmed by 7 bases and 0 bases, with 25 bases remaining between them. CDR3 sequence reads: CASNRNSGGTGNSGANVLTF. Here the CDR3 DNA reads TGTGCCAGCAACAGAAATAGCGGGGGGACAGGGAACTCTGGGGCCAACGTCCTGACTTTC.

By sample share, this clonotype is medium-sized. This beta chain came through as a stray read in a library set up for alpha chains, and its size says little. The chain couples TRBV11-1 to TRBJ1-3; 7 nucleotides match TRBD1. Germline lookup yields CDR1 SGHAT and CDR2 FQDESV (reference sequence). V lost 5 bases, J lost 1 base, and 8 bases stayed unmatched. This CDR3 is built from 16 residues. CDR3 loop: CASSPGGSSSGNTIYF. The CDR3 nucleotides read TGTGCCAGCAGCCCAGGGGGGAGTTCATCTGGAAACACCATATATTTT.

In this sample, this clonotype turned up many times. The library was designed around alpha chains, so this beta chain is a stray read whose abundance carries little weight. The chain uses TRBV13 and TRBJ2-3; TRBD1 is a possible D gene (5 bases). V lost 5 bases, J lost 5 bases, and 20 bases lay in between. Germline CDR1 and CDR2: PRHDT and FYEKMQ (reference sequence). This CDR3 has 16 amino acids. The CDR3 spells CASSSRASAPVDTQYF. The DNA of the CDR3 is TGTGCCAGCAGCAGCAGGGCCAGCGCTCCCGTAGATACGCAGTATTTT.

Within the sample, this clonotype is medium-sized (0.01 to 0.1%). Within a library made for alpha chains, this beta chain is off target, and its count is uninformative. V is TRBV7-2 and J is TRBJ1-2; D remains unclear. The germline gives CDR1 SGHTA, CDR2 FQGNSA. Trimming left V 3 bases short and J 5 bases short, with 10 bases between. This CDR3 contains 13 residues. The CDR3, as DNA: TGTGCCAGCAGCTTTGGCGGCTGGTATGGCTACACCTTC. Encoded protein: CASSFGGWYGYTF. Using reference TRBV7-2 and TRBJ1-2 for the parts outside the CDR3, the full variable domain is GAGVSQSPSNKVTEKGKDVELRCDPISGHTALYWYRQSLGQGLEFLIYFQGNSAPDKSGLPSDRFSAERTGGSVSTLTIQRTQQEDSAVYLCASSFGGWYGYTFGSGTRLTVV.

This clonotype is classed as medium-sized (0.01 to 0.1%). The library was designed around alpha chains, so this beta chain is a stray read whose abundance carries little weight. This chain joins TRBV10-1 and TRBJ2-7; possibly TRBD2 for D (5 bases). The length of the CDR3 is 13 residues. Trimming stripped 4 bases from V and 6 bases from J, with 13 bases between. The V gene's germline CDR1 is WNHNN and CDR2 SYGVQD (reference sequence). Written as DNA, the CDR3 is TGCGCCAGCAGTGTTCAGCAGGCGGGCGAGCAGTACTTC. Amino acids: CASSVQQAGEQYF.

This clonotype was counted at least ten times. With the library built for alpha chains, this beta chain is off target and its frequency is not meaningful. This rearrangement joins TRBV10-3 to TRBJ1-2; D gene unclear. The CDR3 is 13 amino acids. The V end lost 11 bases, the J end lost 4 bases, and 17 bases lay between the germline ends. Germline V gene data show CDR1 as ENHRY and CDR2 as SYGVKD. The DNA for the CDR3 is TGTGCCGCCGGGGAAACATCCGGCTATGGCTACACCTTC. Residues: CAAGETSGYGYTF.

This clonotype showed up many times. Since the library was made to target alpha chains, this beta chain is a stray read and its abundance is not meaningful. This chain connects TRBV25-1 to TRBJ2-3; 11 nucleotides line up with TRBD1. The germline V gene encodes CDR1 MGHDK and CDR2 SYGVNS. V was pared by 1 base and J by 2 bases, with 11 bases of the junction left unmatched. The CDR3 loop spans 19 amino acids. The CDR3 DNA sequence: TGTGCCAGCAGTGAATTTCCGAAGGGGGACAGGGGGTACACAGATACGCAGTATTTT. Its translation: CASSEFPKGDRGYTDTQYF.

By frequency in the sample, this clonotype is large (0.1 to 1%). Because this beta chain is a stray read in a library intended to capture alpha chains, its abundance should not be given much weight. The chain recombines TRBV2 with TRBJ2-7; no clear D. The ends were cut back, 4 bases at V and 3 bases at J, with 4 bases in the middle. CDR1 and CDR2 (germline): SNHLY, FYNNEI. This CDR3 is 11 amino acids long. CDR3 in DNA: TGTGCCAGCAGTGGGGGCTACGAGCAGTACGTC. Protein product: CASSGGYEQYV.

This clonotype has ten or more counts. This beta chain represents an off-target read in a library built for alpha chains; its size is of limited meaning. The rearrangement joins TRBV7-3 to TRBJ2-3, with no clear D. Germline V gives CDR1 SGHTA, CDR2 FQGTGA. V gave up 2 bases and J gave up 6 bases, with 9 bases separating them. The CDR3 consists of 13 residues. CDR3 loop: CASSLFLRDTQYF. The CDR3 DNA reads TGTGCCAGCAGCTTATTTCTCCGGGATACGCAGTATTTT.

By proportion, this clonotype is large (0.1 to 1%). This beta chain is a stray sequence in a library constructed for alpha chains; its clone size is not meaningful. The gene calls are TRBV12-3 or TRBV12-4 and TRBJ2-3, with a weak D call TRBD1 (5 bases). The CDR3 sequence is 13 residues long. Trimming took off 6 bases at V and 5 bases at J, with 12 bases between the two ends. As DNA, the CDR3 is TGTGCCAGCAGCCATCGGACAATAGATACGCAGTATTTT. Encoded protein: CASSHRTIDTQYF.

This clonotype was seen ten or more times. The size of this beta chain means little, since it is a stray read in a library made for alpha chains. The V gene is TRBV6-1, the J gene TRBJ2-1; D is perhaps TRBD2 (5 bases). V lost 6 bases to trimming and J lost 9 bases, with 12 bases between them. Germline lookup yields CDR1 MNHNS and CDR2 SASEGT. The CDR3 totals 12 residues. The CDR3 reads CASSMYGSEQFF. The CDR3 DNA sequence: TGTGCCAGCAGCATGTATGGGAGTGAGCAGTTCTTC.

This clonotype appeared many times. This beta chain is an off-target read within a library intended for alpha chains, so its frequency means little. The chain recombines TRBV9 with TRBJ1-2; D call uncertain. V shed 0 bases and J shed 8 bases, with 11 bases lying between them. The CDR3 totals 13 residues. Germline values: CDR1 SGDLS, CDR2 YYNGEE. This CDR3 reads CASSVVGFQGYTF. In DNA, the CDR3 is TGTGCCAGCAGCGTAGTGGGATTCCAAGGCTACACCTTC.

This clonotype was counted at least ten times. This beta chain was picked up by a library intended for alpha chains and is off target, so its count carries little meaning. The chain has TRBV28 and TRBJ1-5; unclear D gene. CDR3 length equals 12 residues. V was shortened by 2 bases and J by 6 bases, with 5 bases between the two germline ends. Germline values: CDR1 MDHEN, CDR2 SYDVKM. The CDR3 reads CASSLVRQPQHF. CDR3 nucleotide sequence: TGTGCCAGCAGTTTAGTTCGTCAGCCCCAGCATTTT.

This clonotype was recorded many times. The library was prepared for alpha chains; this beta chain is a stray read, so its frequency means little. This chain connects TRBV28 to TRBJ2-3, with 9 bases lining up with TRBD2. Germline assignment: CDR1 MDHEN and CDR2 SYDVKM. The CDR3 has 16 amino acids. With 2 bases clipped from V and 2 bases from J, the junction kept 5 bases outside the gene matches. In DNA form, the CDR3 reads TGTGCCAGCAGTTTAGAGCGGGGGGCTCTCACAGATACGCAGTATTTT. Amino acids: CASSLERGALTDTQYF.

The table lists this clonotype with a few counts. This beta chain is an unintended read in a library built for alpha chains; its size means little. The V call is TRBV5-1, the J call TRBJ1-1, with a tentative D call TRBD1 (5 bases). The CDR3 covers 14 residues. Germline CDR1 SGHRS, CDR2 YFSETQ. Trimming removed 4 bases from V and 1 base from J, with 11 bases in between. CDR3 bases: TGCGCCAGCAGCGGGGGACCGTCGAACACTGAAGCTTTCTTT. It encodes CASSGGPSNTEAFF.

This clonotype has at least ten counts. This beta chain slipped into a library made for alpha chains as a stray read, so its size is not meaningful. The chain recombines TRBV2 with TRBJ1-1; tentatively, D is TRBD1 (5 bases). CDR3 size: 13 residues. Trimming left V 5 bases short and J 0 bases short, with 7 bases between. Germline V gene sequence: CDR1 SNHLY, CDR2 FYNNEI. CDR3 sequence reads: CASSQGLNTEAFF. The DNA for the CDR3 is TGTGCCAGCAGTCAGGGCTTGAACACTGAAGCTTTCTTT. Looking up the rest from reference TRBV2 and TRBJ1-1 gives the full variable domain: EPEVTQTPSHQVTQMGQEVILRCVPISNHLYFYWYRQILGQKVEFLVSFYNNEISEKSEIFDDQFSVERPDGSNFTLKIRSTKLEDSAMYFCASSQGLNTEAFFGQGTRLTVV.

This clonotype was counted many times. This beta chain is off target for a library built for alpha chains, so its abundance means little. V and J are TRBV12-3 or TRBV12-4 and TRBJ1-4; D is unclear. Between the trimmed V and J ends, which lost 6 bases and 4 bases, there was a span of 21 bases. The CDR3 has 17 amino acids. CDR3 bases: TGTGCCAGCAGCAAATCGGGTCCCTCTTATGATAATGAAAAACTGTTTTTT. Protein product: CASSKSGPSYDNEKLFF.

This clonotype came up many times. This beta chain appears as a stray read in a library generated for alpha chains; its size is not informative. The V and J genes are TRBV20-1 and TRBJ2-3; TRBD2 aligns across 10 bases. CDR3 length: 15 residues. Germline values: CDR1 DFQATT, CDR2 SNEGSKA (reference sequence). J lost 4 bases, V lost 3 bases, and 7 bases had no gene match. The CDR3, as DNA: TGCAGTGCTAGGGCTAGCGGGAGTATCCCAGATACGCAGTATTTT. As protein: CSARASGSIPDTQYF.